The 13 T cell receptor beta chains listed next were all sequenced from one sample in a study of Ad26.COV2.S vaccination and SARS-CoV-2 variants (dated by TCRdb to the early 2020s). In light of the paper, this sample's treatment or condition label describes: some 20 received Ad26.COV2.S at low or high dose, single or two shots; several received placebo; per-sample allocation not given. Repertoires of vaccine and placebo recipients were sequenced from samples taken on day 63 after the first injection. Receptor amplification or capture employed the immunoSEQ multiplex PCR assay. Not all clones reach the TCRdb copy of this immuneACCESS table, which keeps in-frame sequences only. Checked studies attribute under half of the gap to unresolved V genes and leave the rest unexplained. The sample contains fewer than 500,000 clones, about 91% of them found a single time. The ten largest account for just over 2.5% of the sample.

The input for sequencing was peripheral blood, taken in a trial of Ad26.COV2.S vaccine versus placebo. Receptor source: a person aged 18-65 years who received the Ad26.COV2.S COVID-19 vaccine or a placebo.

The rearrangement uses TRBV12-5 and TRBJ2-1, with TRBD2 as a possible D gene (5 bases). Germline CDR1 and CDR2: LGHNT and FRNRAP. Trimming left V 5 bases short and J 0 bases short, with 11 bases between. This CDR3 region has 15 residues. This chain's CDR3 is CASGRWEHSYNEQFF. DNA of the CDR3: TGTGCTAGTGGTCGATGGGAGCACTCCTACAATGAGCAGTTCTTC.

J is TRBJ1-1 and V is TRBV7-9; no clear D. Germline V gene lookup returns CDR1 SEHNR and CDR2 FQNEAQ (reference sequence). Trimming took 0 bases from V and 6 from J, leaving 8 bases between them. The CDR3 extends over 13 amino acids. The CDR3 nucleotides read TGTGCCAGCAGCTTAGCAAGGGATCCTGAAGCTTTCTTT. Translated: CASSLARDPEAFF.

This clone was seen a handful of times. The genes are TRBV19 and TRBJ2-7; possible D gene TRBD1, 6 bases. Germline loops: CDR1 LNHDA, CDR2 SQIVND (reference sequence). The CDR3 is 12 amino acids. Deletions cut 5 bases from V and 6 bases from J, with 11 bases between. The CDR3 nucleotides read TGTGCCAGTAGTCCAACAGGGTTCGAGCAGTACTTC. Translated: CASSPTGFEQYF.

This chain links TRBV5-5 with TRBJ1-4; tentatively, D is TRBD1 (5 bases). V was clipped by 4 bases and J by 7 bases, with 20 bases between them. The CDR3 extends over 16 amino acids. CDR1 is SGHKS and CDR2 is YYEKEE in the germline V gene (reference sequence). The CDR3: CASSPNPAGPVEKLFF. The CDR3 DNA reads as TGTGCCAGCAGCCCTAACCCCGCAGGGCCGGTTGAAAAACTGTTTTTT.

J is TRBJ1-1 and V is TRBV4-2; no definite D call. Germline lookup yields CDR1 LGHNA and CDR2 YNFKEQ. This CDR3 contains 17 residues. Trimming left V 1 base short and J 0 bases short, with 15 bases between. CDR3 region: CASSQGESLLLNTEAFF. The CDR3 DNA is TGTGCCAGCAGCCAAGGGGAGAGCTTACTATTGAACACTGAAGCTTTCTTT.

This chain uses TRBV10-3 with TRBJ1-4; a weak D match, TRBD1 (6 bases). Germline CDR1 and CDR2: ENHRY and SYGVKD. Trimming shortened V by 6 bases and J by 4 bases, and 12 bases separated the two germline ends. This CDR3 spans 14 amino acids. The CDR3 reads CAISPRGLNEKLFF. The CDR3 DNA is TGTGCCATCAGCCCCAGGGGACTTAATGAAAAACTGTTTTTT.

The chain couples TRBV4-1 to TRBJ2-7, with TRBD1 matching 8 bases. V shed 5 bases, J shed 5 bases, and the junction held 14 bases outside the gene matches. Per the germline V gene, CDR1 is MGHRA and CDR2 is YSYEKL. The CDR3 has 16 amino acids. The CDR3 is CASSRNFGQGIDEQYF. DNA for the CDR3: TGCGCCAGCAGCAGGAATTTTGGACAGGGTATTGACGAGCAGTACTTC.

CDR3 sequence: CASRGPGADTDTQYF. Written as DNA, the CDR3 is TGTGCCAGCAGGGGGCCGGGGGCCGACACAGATACGCAGTATTTT. The rearrangement joins TRBV9 to TRBJ2-3; D may be TRBD1 or TRBD2 (6 bases each). Germline assignment: CDR1 SGDLS and CDR2 YYNGEE. The V end was cut by 5 bases, the J end by 2 bases, with 15 bases between. This CDR3 comprises 15 residues.

The rearrangement links TRBV20-1 to TRBJ1-1; a weak D match, TRBD1 (6 bases). V was clipped by 3 bases and J by 0 bases, with 11 bases between them. Germline V CDR1 and CDR2: DFQATT, SNEGSKA (reference sequence). The CDR3 contains 14 residues. CDR3 residues: CSASQQGVNTEAFF. DNA for the CDR3: TGCAGTGCTAGTCAACAGGGTGTGAACACTGAAGCTTTCTTT.

The J gene is TRBJ2-1, the V gene TRBV5-1, with TRBD2 matching over 12 bases. With 0 bases clipped from V and 6 bases from J, the junction kept 7 bases outside the gene matches. From germline, CDR1 is SGHRS and CDR2 YFSETQ. This CDR3 is 17 amino acids long. The CDR3 bases are TGCGCCAGCAGCTTGGATCCTCTAGCGGGGGGGCCCAATGAGCAGTTCTTC. Its translation is CASSLDPLAGGPNEQFF.

The rearrangement links TRBV12-5 to TRBJ1-3, with D uncertain. Germline V gene sequence: CDR1 LGHNT, CDR2 FRNRAP. V lost 1 base and J lost 0, with 10 bases in between. The CDR3 is 16 amino acids. CDR3 loop: CASGLGTTVSGNTIYF. The CDR3 coding sequence is TGTGCTAGTGGTTTGGGCACTACCGTCTCTGGAAACACCATATATTTT.

The chain joins TRBV28 to TRBJ2-7; 7 positions agree with TRBD1. The ends lost 8 bases at V and 2 bases at J; junction bases unmatched: 9. CDR1 is MDHEN, CDR2 SYDVKM, per germline. The CDR3 consists of 14 residues. For the CDR3, the DNA is TGTGCCAGCGTGAAATCGGGACAGCCCTACGAGCAGTACTTC. The encoded protein is CASVKSGQPYEQYF. Combining the CDR3 with reference TRBV28 and TRBJ2-7 gives the whole variable domain DVKVTQSSRYLVKRTGEKVFLECVQDMDHENMFWYRQDPGLGLRLIYFSYDVKMKEKGDIPEGYSVSREKKERFSLILESASTNQTSMYLCASVKSGQPYEQYFGPGTRLTVT.

The chain has TRBV6-1 and TRBJ2-7; no firm D call. The V and J ends lost 3 bases and 2 bases respectively, with 11 bases between them. The CDR3 loop spans 14 amino acids. From germline, CDR1 is MNHNS and CDR2 SASEGT. The CDR3 DNA sequence: TGTGCCAGCAGTGAGGGCAATTCCCCCTACGAGCAGTACTTC. Amino acids: CASSEGNSPYEQYF.